This passage covers 12 T cell receptor beta chains from one sample sequenced in a study of T cell responses to AZD1222 COVID-19 vaccine. TCRdb's copy holds only in-frame clones and misses some; the assay was immunoSEQ multiplex PCR. The data hold around 110,000 clones, with roughly 92% observed a single time. The input for sequencing was peripheral blood, taken on day 0 of AZD1222 vaccination. The source of these receptors is an adult in good health.

CDR3 nucleotides: TGTGCCAGCAGCCCCGACCCCAATTCTCCCGAGCAGTACTTC. Its protein is CASSPDPNSPEQYF. The V gene is TRBV3-1 (or the pseudogene TRBV3-2), the J gene TRBJ2-7; D not resolved. CDR3 length: 14 amino acids. Per germline, CDR1 LGHDT and CDR2 YNNKEL (reference sequence). Trimming cost V 4 bases and J 6 bases, with 16 bases left between them.

The gene calls are TRBV6-6 and TRBJ2-2; D not certain. The CDR3 runs 11 residues. The germline V gene encodes CDR1 MNHNY and CDR2 SVGAGI (reference sequence). The germline V and J ends were trimmed by 8 bases and 5 bases, with 6 bases remaining between them. The CDR3 here is CASATTGELFF. CDR3 nucleotide sequence: TGTGCCAGCGCGACTACCGGGGAGCTGTTTTTT.

This chain links TRBV7-8 with TRBJ2-3; D is uncertain. The CDR3 loop spans 16 amino acids. V dropped 1 base and J dropped 0 bases, with 11 bases sitting between them. Germline V CDR1 and CDR2: SGHVS, FQNEAQ. The CDR3 reads CASSLESPGSTDTQYF. In nucleotides, the CDR3 is TGTGCCAGCAGCTTAGAGTCCCCCGGGAGCACAGATACGCAGTATTTT.

The chain couples TRBV12-3 or TRBV12-4 to TRBJ1-4; 8 nucleotides line up with TRBD1. The length of the CDR3 is 13 residues. V lost 6 bases, J lost 6 bases, and 3 bases stayed unmatched. The CDR3 DNA reads as TGTGCCAGCAGCGACAGGGGCTATGAAAAACTGTTTTTT. Residues: CASSDRGYEKLFF.

This chain connects TRBV12-3 or TRBV12-4 to TRBJ1-1, with D possibly TRBD1 on 5 matching bases. The germline V and J ends were trimmed by 7 bases and 7 bases, with 16 bases remaining between them. This CDR3 contains 13 residues. CDR3 residues: CASKVSQGNEAFF. As DNA, the CDR3 is TGTGCCAGCAAAGTTTCTCAGGGTAATGAAGCTTTCTTT.

The chain employs TRBV6-5 and TRBJ1-6; 7 bases agree with TRBD1. The CDR3 is made up of 14 amino acids. The V gene's germline CDR1 is MNHEY and CDR2 SVGAGI. The V segment lost 5 bases and the J segment 5 bases; nucleotides outside the gene matches: 3. CDR3 sequence (DNA): TGTGCCAGCAGTCTTACAGGGGATAATTCACCCCTCCACTTT. Translated, it gives CASSLTGDNSPLHF.

The chain combines TRBV5-4 with TRBJ2-1, with 11 bases aligning to TRBD2. V trimming: 6 bases; J trimming: 3 bases; junction bases outside the gene matches: 8. Per the germline V gene, CDR1 is SGHNT and CDR2 is YYREEE (reference sequence). The CDR3 has 16 amino acids. CDR3 coding DNA: TGTGCCAGCACCCCCCGGACTAGCGGGCACTACAATGAGCAGTTCTTC. This encodes CASTPRTSGHYNEQFF. Full variable domain (missing parts from reference TRBV5-4 and TRBJ2-1): ETGVTQSPTHLIKTRGQQVTLRCSSQSGHNTVSWYQQALGQGPQFIFQYYREEENGRGNFPPRFSGLQFPNYSSELNVNALELDDSALYLCASTPRTSGHYNEQFFGPGTRLTVL.

The chain employs TRBV25-1 and TRBJ1-2; D gene unclear. This CDR3 has 11 residues. The V end was cut by 4 bases, the J end by 4 bases, with 4 bases between. Germline CDR1 reads MGHDK; CDR2 reads SYGVNS. CDR3 amino acids: CASSAGYGYTF. The CDR3 coding sequence is TGTGCCAGCAGTGCGGGCTATGGCTACACCTTC.

The chain links TRBV27 to TRBJ1-2; D uncertain. The V end was cut by 0 bases, the J end by 3 bases, with 8 bases between. The CDR3 sequence is 14 residues long. Germline-derived CDR1 and CDR2 are MNHEY and SMNVEV (reference sequence). CDR3 DNA: TGTGCCAGCAGTTTATCGGGTGTTGACTATGGCTACACCTTC. Encoded protein: CASSLSGVDYGYTF.

V is TRBV19 and J is TRBJ2-1; D call uncertain. Deletions cut 3 bases from V and 5 bases from J, with 11 bases between. The CDR3 spans 14 residues. The germline CDR1 and CDR2 sequences are LNHDA and SQIVND (reference sequence). The DNA for the CDR3 is TGTGCCAGTAGTATGCCCTTCCAAGACAATGAGCAGTTCTTC. Amino acids: CASSMPFQDNEQFF.

The chain employs TRBV20-1 and TRBJ1-2; weak D call: TRBD1 (5 bases). Germline V gene lookup returns CDR1 DFQATT and CDR2 SNEGSKA (reference sequence). The CDR3 spans 11 residues. V lost 6 bases and J 11 bases, leaving 16 bases between the germline ends. CDR3 coding DNA: TGCAGTGCCACACCGGGACCCCAGTACACCTTC. It yields the protein CSATPGPQYTF.

The chain couples TRBV7-9 to TRBJ2-3, with 7 bases identical to TRBD2. This CDR3 has 15 amino acids. The J segment lost 1 base and the V segment lost 4 bases, leaving 5 bases of the junction unmatched. Per germline, CDR1 SEHNR and CDR2 FQNEAQ (reference sequence). Here the CDR3 DNA reads TGTGCCAGCAGCTCCGGACTAGATCGCACAGATACGCAGTATTTT. Translating gives CASSSGLDRTDTQYF.